This T cell receptor (beta chain) is drawn from a study of OX40 agonist ivuxolimab in advanced cancers. Of note for this clone: Its specificity is unknown.

This CDR3 spans 13 amino acids. V lost 3 bases and J lost 4, with 10 bases in between. Germline values: CDR1 KGHSH, CDR2 LQKENI. Sequencing was performed with immunoSEQ multiplex PCR; in TCRdb, only in-frame clones are kept and a portion is missing. The sample contains about 88,000 clones, around 83% of which appear only once. Whole-study results and caveats: In the 0.1-3.0 mg/kg groups, partial responders showed among the lowest expansion.

The receptor's source is an adult with an advanced solid tumor such as melanoma, head and neck, liver or kidney cancer. V is TRBV18 and J is TRBJ2-7; TRBD1 or TRBD2 may be the D gene (6 bases each). Sequenced here: CD4+ or CD8+ T cells sorted from blood, sampled in a trial of the OX40 agonist ivuxolimab. CDR3 region: CASSPEGGYEQYV. The CDR3 DNA sequence: TGTGCCAGCTCACCTGAGGGGGGTTACGAGCAGTACGTC.